Presented here are 28 T cell receptor beta chains from one specimen sequenced in a study of identical twins. In TCRdb, the 5' RACE reads were re-called with MiXCR into one record per CDR3 protein. The data hold some 1,600,000 distinct CDR3 sequences, with roughly a third observed a single time. The source material was cord blood. All receptors come from a newborn girl in good health.

V is TRBV6-5 and J is TRBJ1-2; D possibly corresponds to TRBD1 (5 bases). This CDR3 region has 17 residues. CDR1 MNHEY and CDR2 SVGAGI come from the germline V gene. The V end was cut by 0 bases, the J end by 0 bases, with 14 bases between. The CDR3 spells CASSYSVAGPANYGYTF. CDR3 coding DNA: TGTGCCAGCAGTTACTCGGTGGCAGGGCCAGCTAACTATGGCTACACCTTC.

The table lists this clonotype with a few counts. The chain carries TRBV7-2 and TRBJ2-5, with 9 bases matching TRBD2. The J call may not be correct, given that the DNA end is closer to TRBJ2-7. There are 16 residues in the CDR3. Germline V gene lookup returns CDR1 SGHTA and CDR2 FQGNSA. Written as DNA, the CDR3 is TGTGCCAGCAGCTTACGCCGAGCGGGGGGCCCCTACGAGCAGTACTTC. This sequence encodes CASSLRRAGGPYEQYF.

The J gene is TRBJ1-3, the V gene TRBV3-1; D remains unclear. Germline assignment: CDR1 LGHDT and CDR2 YNNKEL (reference sequence). V was pared by 0 bases and J by 0 bases, with 6 bases between. This CDR3 region has 15 residues. CDR3 region: CASSQDRRSGNTIYF. CDR3 DNA sequence: TGTGCCAGCAGCCAAGACCGACGCTCTGGAAACACCATATATTTT.

This clonotype was observed many times. A much more abundant neighbour one base away suggests this may be a read error. The chain combines TRBV27 with TRBJ2-3; D unresolved. The ends were cut back, 3 bases at V and 1 base at J, with 5 bases in the middle. This CDR3 comprises 13 residues. The germline V gene encodes CDR1 MNHEY and CDR2 SMNVEV (reference sequence). The CDR3 spells CASSFWGTDTQYF. The CDR3 DNA follows: TGTGCCAGCAGTTTCTGGGGCACAGATACGCAGTATTTT.

This clonotype has more than one count but fewer than ten. The gene calls are TRBV11-2 and TRBJ2-5, with TRBD2 as a possible D gene (6 bases). Per germline, CDR1 SGHAT and CDR2 FQNNGV. Trimming pared 5 bases from V and 5 bases from J, leaving 12 bases between. The CDR3 contains 13 residues. The CDR3 here is CASSVGEEETQYF. The CDR3, as DNA: TGTGCCAGCAGCGTAGGGGAGGAGGAGACCCAGTACTTC.

This chain connects TRBV10-3 to TRBJ1-2; 7 bases map to TRBD1. The CDR3 covers 13 residues. Germline V gene sequence: CDR1 ENHRY, CDR2 SYGVKD. V dropped 6 bases and J dropped 0; count of bases not matched to a gene: 1. CDR3 sequence: CAIRQGSNYGYTF. In DNA form, the CDR3 reads TGTGCCATCAGACAGGGGTCTAACTATGGCTACACCTTC.

CDR3 DNA: TGTGCCAGCAGTTACTTATTACAGGGGGCAATGAGGGAGCAGTACTTC. It encodes CASSYLLQGAMREQYF. The V and J genes are TRBV6-5 and TRBJ2-5; 9 bases are shared with TRBD1. The CDR3 length is 16 residues. Germline values: CDR1 MNHEY, CDR2 SVGAGI. V trimming: 1 base; J trimming: 11 bases; junction bases outside the gene matches: 14.

This rearrangement joins TRBV29-1 to TRBJ2-3, with D unclear. V lost 0 bases and J lost 4, with 26 bases in between. This CDR3 is 19 amino acids long. Germline CDR1 SQVTM, CDR2 ANQGSEA. The CDR3 sequence: CSVEDPSLVVRWVADTQYF. CDR3 nucleotide sequence: TGCAGCGTTGAAGATCCGTCCCTCGTAGTCAGATGGGTCGCAGATACGCAGTATTTT.

Concerning this clonotype: Given the absence of the conserved phenylalanine or tryptophan at the CDR3 end, a read error is likely. V and J are TRBV4-1 and TRBJ2-1; D remains unclear. The CDR3 has 16 residues. With 0 bases removed from V and 9 bases from J, the gap between germline ends came to 18 bases. Germline CDR1 reads MGHRA; CDR2 reads YSYEKL. CDR3 coding DNA: TGCGCCAGCAGCCAAGAAATGACTGGACGTTCCGCTGAGCAGTTCTCC. Translation: CASSQEMTGRSAEQFS.

The chain has TRBV20-1 and TRBJ1-6; the D is unclear. V shed 3 bases and J shed 8 bases, with 11 bases lying between them. Germline values: CDR1 DFQATT, CDR2 SNEGSKA (reference sequence). The CDR3 loop spans 13 amino acids. The CDR3 is CSARHSADSPLHF. Here the CDR3 DNA reads TGCAGTGCTAGGCACAGCGCGGATTCACCCCTCCACTTT.

This clonotype came up many times. This sequence joins TRBV10-3 and TRBJ2-7, with D unclear. This CDR3 has 14 residues. V dropped 0 bases and J dropped 3 bases, with 9 bases sitting between them. Germline V gene lookup returns CDR1 ENHRY and CDR2 SYGVKD. The CDR3 nucleotides read TGTGCCATCAGTGAGTCTGTTAGCAACTACGAGCAGTACTTC. This encodes CAISESVSNYEQYF.

A few counts support this clonotype. This chain's CDR3 is CASSQEQGHSYEQYF. As DNA, the CDR3 is TGTGCCAGCAGCCAAGAACAGGGACACTCCTACGAGCAGTACTTC. This chain uses TRBV4-2 with TRBJ2-7, with D perhaps TRBD1 (6 bases). The germline V gene encodes CDR1 LGHNA and CDR2 YNFKEQ. The CDR3 contains 15 residues. V lost 0 bases to trimming and J lost 0 bases, with 9 bases between them.

The V call is TRBV10-3, the J call TRBJ2-7; 11 bases line up with TRBD2. From germline, CDR1 is ENHRY and CDR2 SYGVKD. J was trimmed by 2 bases and V by 8 bases; bases with no gene match: 2. The CDR3 contains 13 residues. Written as DNA, the CDR3 is TGTGCCATCCAACTAGCGGGGGCCTACGAGCAGTACTTC. Encoded protein: CAIQLAGAYEQYF.

The CDR3 DNA follows: TGTGCCAGCAGCTTTTCGGGGGGGCCTCAAGATACGCAGTATTTT. It encodes CASSFSGGPQDTQYF. The gene calls are TRBV7-9 and TRBJ2-3; 8 nucleotides line up with TRBD2. CDR3 size: 15 residues. V dropped 3 bases and J dropped 5; count of bases not matched to a gene: 7. Germline CDR1 and CDR2: SEHNR and FQNEAQ (reference sequence).

Concerning this clonotype itself: A clone one base away is much larger, so this may be a read error. The CDR3, as DNA: TGCAGTGCTACCGATGGTCGGGTGCTAGCCAAAAACATTCAGTACTTC. It specifies CSATDGRVLAKNIQYF. The chain couples TRBV20-1 to TRBJ2-4; the D is unclear. V was pared by 4 bases and J by 0 bases, with 16 bases between. The germline gives CDR1 DFQATT, CDR2 SNEGSKA (reference sequence). CDR3 size: 16 residues.

This clonotype appeared a few times. The V and J genes are TRBV5-1 and TRBJ2-7; either TRBD1 or TRBD2 may supply D (5 bases each). This CDR3 has 16 residues. In germline, CDR1 is SGHRS, CDR2 YFSETQ. Trimming removed 2 bases from V and 2 bases from J, with 17 bases in between. The CDR3 nucleotides are TGCGCCAGCAGCTTCCCCCAGGGAGCCCTCACCTACGAGCAGTACTTC. Translation: CASSFPQGALTYEQYF.

The rearrangement joins TRBV20-1 to TRBJ1-6; D gene uncertain. Trimming removed 3 bases at V and 0 bases at J, with 21 bases between. Per germline, CDR1 DFQATT and CDR2 SNEGSKA (reference sequence). The CDR3 covers 19 residues. The CDR3, as DNA: TGCAGTGCTAGGGAGCTGAGGTTTGGCCCGAGCTCCTATAATTCACCCCTCCACTTT. This gives the protein CSARELRFGPSSYNSPLHF.

The chain combines TRBV6-6 with TRBJ2-3; D possibly matches TRBD1 or TRBD2 (5 bases each). Trimming stripped 0 bases from V and 2 bases from J, with 9 bases between. This CDR3 region has 15 residues. Germline V gene lookup returns CDR1 MNHNY and CDR2 SVGAGI (reference sequence). The DNA of the CDR3 is TGTGCCAGCAGTTACTCCGGGACCACCACAGATACGCAGTATTTT. Translating gives CASSYSGTTTDTQYF.

V usage is TRBV11-2 and J usage is TRBJ2-3, with a weak D call TRBD2 (6 bases). The V end was cut by 4 bases, the J end by 4 bases, with 18 bases between. CDR3 length: 16 residues. In germline, CDR1 is SGHAT, CDR2 FQNNGV. The chain's CDR3 is CASSSDYTLTSDTQYF. Written as DNA, the CDR3 is TGTGCCAGCAGCTCGGACTACACCCTAACATCAGATACGCAGTATTTT.

This clonotype was observed at least ten times. CDR3 region: CASSLIGGNYGYTF. The CDR3 nucleotides are TGTGCCAGCAGTTTAATTGGGGGCAACTATGGCTACACCTTC. The chain couples TRBV27 to TRBJ1-2; tentatively, D is TRBD1 (6 bases). The germline CDR1 and CDR2 sequences are MNHEY and SMNVEV (reference sequence). V gave up 2 bases and J gave up 2 bases, with 9 bases separating them. The CDR3 runs to 14 residues.

This clonotype was recorded a few times. The chain joins TRBV20-1 to TRBJ2-3; 9 positions agree with TRBD2. Germline trimming cut 6 bases from V and 5 bases from J; bases unmatched to any gene: 3. The CDR3 loop spans 12 amino acids. Per germline, CDR1 DFQATT and CDR2 SNEGSKA (reference sequence). CDR3 loop: CSAGLAKDTQYF. DNA for the CDR3: TGCAGTGCCGGACTAGCGAAAGATACGCAGTATTTT.

The chain carries TRBV28 and TRBJ2-7; 10 bases are a match to TRBD1. The germline CDR1 and CDR2 sequences are MDHEN and SYDVKM. This CDR3 comprises 15 residues. The junction had 12 bases not matched to a gene; V was cut back by 8 bases and J by 5 bases. DNA for the CDR3: TGTGCCAGCCCCCCTAGGGGGACAGGGGACCACGAGCAGTACTTC. Protein product: CASPPRGTGDHEQYF.

This clonotype appeared a few times. The rearrangement joins TRBV18 to TRBJ2-1, with D perhaps being TRBD1 or TRBD2 (5 bases each). The CDR3 length is 17 residues. V dropped 1 base and J dropped 3 bases, with 16 bases sitting between them. Germline V CDR1 and CDR2: KGHSH, LQKENI. For the CDR3, the DNA is TGTGCCAGCTCACCACGGGGAGAAGAGAGGGGCTACAATGAGCAGTTCTTC. It yields the protein CASSPRGEERGYNEQFF.

The sample holds a few counts of this clonotype. CDR3 coding DNA: TGCAGTGCTAGAGGACAGCGGGACACTGAAGCTTTCTTT. It is translated as CSARGQRDTEAFF. The chain recombines TRBV20-1 with TRBJ1-1, with a possible D match to TRBD1 (5 bases). V lost 1 base and J lost 3, with 9 bases in between. This CDR3 spans 13 amino acids. Per germline, CDR1 DFQATT and CDR2 SNEGSKA (reference sequence).

This clonotype has more than one count but fewer than ten. The V and J genes are TRBV20-1 and TRBJ2-1; TRBD1 or TRBD2 may be the D gene (5 bases each). Germline V CDR1 and CDR2: DFQATT, SNEGSKA (reference sequence). V was trimmed by 6 bases and J by 5 bases, leaving 17 bases between them. CDR3 length: 14 residues. CDR3 in DNA: TGCAGTGCAGGGCAGGACGAGGGGAACAATGAGCAGTTCTTC. Residues: CSAGQDEGNNEQFF.

Comments on this clonotype: The germline gene is not matched at one end of the junction; a read error may be the cause. The rearrangement joins TRBV12-3 or TRBV12-4 to TRBJ2-5, with 7 bases that match TRBD1. CDR3 size: 14 residues. CDR3 in amino acids: CASRPTGTALQQSF. In nucleotides, the CDR3 is TGTGCCAGCAGGCCGACCGGGACAGCCCTACAGCAGTCCTTC.

Ten or more counts support this clonotype. The chain combines TRBV10-3 with TRBJ2-3; D gene uncertain. Germline values: CDR1 ENHRY, CDR2 SYGVKD. This CDR3 is 11 amino acids long. V was trimmed by 10 bases and J by 1 base, leaving 6 bases between them. CDR3 in DNA: TGTGCCACTACAGGCACAGATACGCAGTATTTT. Translation gives CATTGTDTQYF.

This clonotype showed up just a few times. The CDR3 region is CASSQFRSGEQYF. As DNA, the CDR3 is TGTGCCAGCAGCCAATTCCGGAGTGGGGAGCAGTACTTC. This chain joins TRBV14 and TRBJ2-5, with a possible D match to TRBD2 (5 bases). The CDR3 loop spans 13 amino acids. Trimming took off 2 bases at V and 11 bases at J, with 15 bases between the two ends. The germline gives CDR1 SGHDN, CDR2 FVKESK.